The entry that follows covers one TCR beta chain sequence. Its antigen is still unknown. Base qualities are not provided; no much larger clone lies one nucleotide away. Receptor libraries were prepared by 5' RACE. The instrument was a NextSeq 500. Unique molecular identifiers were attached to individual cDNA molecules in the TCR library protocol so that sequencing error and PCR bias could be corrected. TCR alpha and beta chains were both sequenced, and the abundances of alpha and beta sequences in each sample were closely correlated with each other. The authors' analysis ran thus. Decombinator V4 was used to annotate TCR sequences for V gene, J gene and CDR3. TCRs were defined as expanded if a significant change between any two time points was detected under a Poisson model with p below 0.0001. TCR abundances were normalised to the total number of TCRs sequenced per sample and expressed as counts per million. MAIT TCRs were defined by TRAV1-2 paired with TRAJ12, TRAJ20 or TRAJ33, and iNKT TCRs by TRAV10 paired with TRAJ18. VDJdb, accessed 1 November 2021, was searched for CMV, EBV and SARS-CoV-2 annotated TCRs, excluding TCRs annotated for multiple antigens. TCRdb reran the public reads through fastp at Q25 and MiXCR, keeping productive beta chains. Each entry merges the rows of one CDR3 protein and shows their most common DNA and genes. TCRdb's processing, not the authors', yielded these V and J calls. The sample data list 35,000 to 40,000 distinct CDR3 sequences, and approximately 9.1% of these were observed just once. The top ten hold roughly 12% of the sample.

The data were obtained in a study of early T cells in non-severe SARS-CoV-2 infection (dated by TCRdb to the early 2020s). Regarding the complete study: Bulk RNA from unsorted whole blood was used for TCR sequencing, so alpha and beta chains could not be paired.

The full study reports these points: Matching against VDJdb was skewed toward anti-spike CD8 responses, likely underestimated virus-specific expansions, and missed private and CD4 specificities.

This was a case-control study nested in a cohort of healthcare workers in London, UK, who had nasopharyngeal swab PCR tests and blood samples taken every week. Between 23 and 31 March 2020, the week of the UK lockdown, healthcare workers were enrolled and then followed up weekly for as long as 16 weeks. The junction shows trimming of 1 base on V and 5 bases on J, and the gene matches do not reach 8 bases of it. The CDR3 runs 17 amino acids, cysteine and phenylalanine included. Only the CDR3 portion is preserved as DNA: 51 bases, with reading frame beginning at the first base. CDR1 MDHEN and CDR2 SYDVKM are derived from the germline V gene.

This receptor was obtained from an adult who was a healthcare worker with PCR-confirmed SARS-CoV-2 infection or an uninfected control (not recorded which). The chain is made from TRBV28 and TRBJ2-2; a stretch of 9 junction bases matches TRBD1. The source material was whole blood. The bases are TGTGCCAGCAGTTTATATAGGACAGGGGTCGAGACCGGGGAGCTGTTTTTT. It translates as CASSLYRTGVETGELFF.